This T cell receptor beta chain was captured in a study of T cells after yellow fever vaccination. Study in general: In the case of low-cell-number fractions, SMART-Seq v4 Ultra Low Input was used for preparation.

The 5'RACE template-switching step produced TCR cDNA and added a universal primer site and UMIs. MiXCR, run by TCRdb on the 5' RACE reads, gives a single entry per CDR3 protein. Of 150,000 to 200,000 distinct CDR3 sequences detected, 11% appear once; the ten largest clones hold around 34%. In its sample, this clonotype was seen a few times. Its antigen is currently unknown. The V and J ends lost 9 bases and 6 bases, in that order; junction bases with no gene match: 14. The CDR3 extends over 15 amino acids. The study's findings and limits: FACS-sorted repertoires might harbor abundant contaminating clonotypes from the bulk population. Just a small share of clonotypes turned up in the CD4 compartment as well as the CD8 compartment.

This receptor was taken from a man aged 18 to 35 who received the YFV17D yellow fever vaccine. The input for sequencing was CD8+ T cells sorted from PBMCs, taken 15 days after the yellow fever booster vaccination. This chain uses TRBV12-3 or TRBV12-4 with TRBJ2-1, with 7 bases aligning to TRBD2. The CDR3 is CASTSERTRANEQFF. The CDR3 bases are TGTGCCAGTACCTCCGAGCGGACTAGGGCCAATGAGCAGTTCTTC.